This passage covers 5 T cell receptor beta chains from one sample sequenced in a study of tumor and adjacent non-tumor tissue in lung cancer. No cell sorting was done before RNA was extracted from the tissue. Three rounds of nested PCR, following a modified ARM-PCR protocol, produced the TCRbeta library. TCRdb redid the calling of the multiplex PCR reads with MiXCR, one entry per CDR3 protein. The sample holds 60,000 to 90,000 distinct CDR3 sequences, around 74% seen once. Sequenced sample: lung tumor tissue. The receptors stem from a woman aged 45-60 years with non-small cell lung cancer.

Details on this clonotype: This may be a read error, as it is one base from a much larger clone. The chain links TRBV5-1 to TRBJ2-2; D is perhaps TRBD2 (6 bases). Germline V CDR1 and CDR2: SGHRS, YFSETQ. The CDR3 covers 14 residues. The CDR3 nucleotides read TGCACCAGCAGCACGGGGGCGAACACCGGGGAGCTGTTTTTT. As protein: CTSSTGANTGELFF.

A word on this clonotype: Because it lacks the conserved phenylalanine or tryptophan at the end, this CDR3 is likely a read error. The genes are TRBV6-1 and TRBJ2-3, with 11 bases matching TRBD2. The CDR3 totals 16 residues. Germline trimming cut 3 bases from V and 6 bases from J; bases unmatched to any gene: 8. In germline, CDR1 is MNHNS, CDR2 SASEGT. CDR3 bases: TGTGCCAGCAGTGAGACCTTAGCGGGAGGGCCTGATACGCAGTATATT. Its protein is CASSETLAGGPDTQYI.

Of note for this clonotype: Since no conserved phenylalanine or tryptophan closes the CDR3, a read error is the likely cause. This chain links TRBV4-2 with TRBJ2-7; D remains unclear. This CDR3 is 13 amino acids long. Germline CDR1 and CDR2: LGHNA and YNFKEQ. CDR3 sequence: CTSSQGDIYEQYC. CDR3 in DNA: TGTACCAGCAGCCAAGGTGATATCTACGAGCAGTACTGC.

This chain connects TRBV28 to TRBJ1-1; maybe TRBD1 (5 bases). Germline V lookup: CDR1 MDHEN, CDR2 SYDVKM. CDR3 length: 17 amino acids. The CDR3 region is CVRSNTGQASKNTEAFF. CDR3 nucleotide sequence: TGTGTCAGGAGTAACACAGGACAAGCTAGCAAGAACACTGAAGCTTTCTTT.

This clonotype has ten or more counts. The V gene is TRBV20-1, the J gene TRBJ1-3, with D unclear. Trimming took off 4 bases at V and 0 bases at J, with 4 bases between the two ends. Germline CDR1 and CDR2: DFQATT and SNEGSKA (reference sequence). The CDR3 has 12 amino acids. As DNA, the CDR3 is TGCAGTGCTAAAAGCTCTGGAAACACCATATATTTT. Encoded protein: CSAKSSGNTIYF.